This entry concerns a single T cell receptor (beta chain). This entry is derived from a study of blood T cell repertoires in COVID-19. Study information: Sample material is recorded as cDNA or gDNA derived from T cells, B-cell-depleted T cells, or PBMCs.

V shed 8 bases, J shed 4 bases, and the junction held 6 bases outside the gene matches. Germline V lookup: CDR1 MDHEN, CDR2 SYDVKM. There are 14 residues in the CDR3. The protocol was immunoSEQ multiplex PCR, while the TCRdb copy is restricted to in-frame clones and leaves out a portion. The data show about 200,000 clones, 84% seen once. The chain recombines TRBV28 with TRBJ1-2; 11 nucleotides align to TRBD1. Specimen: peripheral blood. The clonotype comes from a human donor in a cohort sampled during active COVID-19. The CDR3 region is CASGGQGVTYGYTF. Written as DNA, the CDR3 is TGTGCCAGCGGGGGACAGGGGGTCACCTATGGCTACACCTTC.